The next 24 T cell receptor beta chains were all read from a single sample in a study of radiotherapy plus CTLA-4 blockade in lung cancer. Some clones are missing from TCRdb's copy, which holds only in-frame ones; the method was immunoSEQ multiplex PCR. The profile shows 65,000 to 85,000 clones, under 75% of them singletons. Sequencing was performed on peripheral blood, taken from a patient treated with radiotherapy plus ipilimumab. The receptor set was obtained from a human donor with non-small cell lung cancer whose response to radiotherapy plus ipilimumab could not be evaluated.

In this sample, this clone turned up once. The V and J genes are TRBV6-1 and TRBJ1-2, with 11 bases fitting TRBD1. Germline CDR1 is MNHNS and CDR2 is SASEGT. This CDR3 region has 15 residues. V was pared by 5 bases and J by 4 bases, with 6 bases of the junction left unmatched. CDR3 protein: CASSPTGTGGYGYTF. CDR3 coding DNA: TGTGCCAGCAGTCCGACCGGGACAGGGGGCTATGGCTACACCTTC.

This clone was observed once. The chain joins TRBV27 to TRBJ2-1, with 10 positions matching TRBD2. The length of the CDR3 is 13 residues. Unmatched junction bases numbered 4, after V lost 10 bases and J lost 4 bases. Germline CDR1 and CDR2: MNHEY and SMNVEV (reference sequence). CDR3 region: CATGGLAYNEQFF. The CDR3 DNA reads TGTGCCACTGGGGGACTAGCGTACAATGAGCAGTTCTTC.

The chain combines TRBV5-4 with TRBJ2-3; 12 nucleotides line up with TRBD2. Trimming took 8 bases from V and 2 from J; bases not matched to a gene: 6. The CDR3 spans 15 residues. CDR1 SGHNT and CDR2 YYREEE come from the germline V gene (reference sequence). CDR3 coding DNA: TGTGCCAGTTTTGCTAGCGGGGGGGCCACAGATACGCAGTATTTT. Translated: CASFASGGATDTQYF.

The CDR3 loop reads CSALAGGEQYF. Here the CDR3 DNA reads TGCAGTGCTCTAGCGGGAGGCGAGCAGTACTTC. The rearrangement joins TRBV20-1 to TRBJ2-7; TRBD2 matches 11 bases. V gave up 5 bases and J gave up 6 bases; unmatched junction bases: 0. The CDR3 is made up of 11 amino acids. Germline V gene lookup returns CDR1 DFQATT and CDR2 SNEGSKA (reference sequence).

This clone has more than one count but fewer than ten. The chain joins TRBV5-6 to TRBJ2-1, with D possibly TRBD1 on 5 matching bases. The germline V gene has CDR1 SGHDT and CDR2 YYEEEE. V was trimmed by 0 bases and J by 2 bases, leaving 12 bases between them. The CDR3 runs to 16 residues. CDR3 amino acids: CASSLALTGPYNEQFF. CDR3 coding DNA: TGTGCCAGCAGCTTGGCCCTAACAGGACCCTACAATGAGCAGTTCTTC.

DNA for the CDR3: TGTGCCATCAGCCTCGACGGAGAATCACCCCTCCACTTT. Translation: CAISLDGESPLHF. The chain joins TRBV10-3 to TRBJ1-6; D gene uncertain. V was cut by 6 bases and J by 10 bases, with 13 bases left in between. This CDR3 region has 13 residues. CDR1 is ENHRY and CDR2 is SYGVKD in the germline V gene.

This chain links TRBV6-6 with TRBJ1-2; 9 positions match TRBD1. The CDR3 has 14 residues. The junction had 5 bases not matched to a gene; V was cut back by 2 bases and J by 7 bases. CDR1 MNHNY and CDR2 SVGAGI come from the germline V gene (reference sequence). The CDR3 DNA reads as TGTGCCAGCAGTTACGGGACAGGGCCAGCTGGCTACACCTTC. Translating gives CASSYGTGPAGYTF.

The rearrangement joins TRBV4-1 to TRBJ2-7; 15 bases match TRBD2. This CDR3 is 18 amino acids long. V shed 1 base and J 1 base; nucleotides not matched to a gene: 5. CDR1 is MGHRA, CDR2 YSYEKL, per germline. DNA for the CDR3: TGCGCCAGCAGCCAAGCCGCCGGGACTAGCGGGAGGTCCTACGAGCAGTACTTC. Its translation is CASSQAAGTSGRSYEQYF.

The J gene is TRBJ1-3, the V gene TRBV7-2, with 12 bases matching TRBD1. J lost 4 bases, V lost 5 bases, and 12 bases had no gene match. CDR1 SGHTA and CDR2 FQGNSA come from the germline V gene. The CDR3 consists of 18 residues. As DNA, the CDR3 is TGTGCCAGCAGCCCCGGGACAGGGGGCTTTCTATTGGGAAACACCATATATTTT. It codes for CASSPGTGGFLLGNTIYF. Looking up the rest from reference TRBV7-2 and TRBJ1-3 gives the full variable domain: GAGVSQSPSNKVTEKGKDVELRCDPISGHTALYWYRQSLGQGLEFLIYFQGNSAPDKSGLPSDRFSAERTGGSVSTLTIQRTQQEDSAVYLCASSPGTGGFLLGNTIYFGEGSWLTVV.

In this sample, this clone turned up a few times. The chain employs TRBV6-5 and TRBJ2-7, with D possibly TRBD1 on 6 matching bases. Germline assignment: CDR1 MNHEY and CDR2 SVGAGI. V dropped 5 bases and J dropped 2 bases, with 16 bases sitting between them. The CDR3 consists of 15 residues. CDR3: CASSPRQVLTYEQYF. For the CDR3, the DNA is TGTGCCAGCAGTCCGAGACAGGTCCTAACCTACGAGCAGTACTTC.

This clone was observed a handful of times. V gene TRBV21-1 combines with J gene TRBJ2-7; TRBD1, the table's D call, was not compared with the DNA. TRBV21-1 is a listed pseudogene. The CDR3 runs 14 residues. The CDR3 DNA sequence: TGTGCCAGCAGCGTCAGACAGGGAGACTACGAGCAGTACTTC. This sequence encodes CASSVRQGDYEQYF.

The rearrangement joins TRBV5-1 to TRBJ1-4, with 8 bases that match TRBD1. Trimming at V came to 1 base and at J to 8 bases, leaving 7 bases not matched to a gene. Germline V gives CDR1 SGHRS, CDR2 YFSETQ. This CDR3 comprises 15 residues. In DNA, the CDR3 is TGCGCCAGCAGCTTGAAGGAACAGGGGGACGAAAAACTGTTTTTT. Its translation: CASSLKEQGDEKLFF.

The chain combines TRBV7-2 with TRBJ1-2; the D gene is possibly TRBD1 (5 bases). The V gene's germline CDR1 is SGHTA and CDR2 FQGNSA. Deletions cut 0 bases from V and 8 bases from J, with 16 bases between. CDR3 size: 15 residues. CDR3 in amino acids: CASSLAEDKEGGYTF. The DNA of the CDR3 is TGTGCCAGCAGCTTAGCCGAGGACAAGGAAGGAGGCTACACCTTC.

The chain recombines TRBV4-2 with TRBJ2-5; 7 bases map to TRBD2. The CDR3 consists of 14 residues. From germline, CDR1 is LGHNA and CDR2 YNFKEQ. Unmatched junction bases numbered 5, after V lost 4 bases and J lost 3 bases. The CDR3: CASSPGDYKETQYF. The CDR3, as DNA: TGTGCCAGCAGCCCCGGGGACTACAAAGAGACCCAGTACTTC.

The chain has TRBV6-4 and TRBJ1-1; 7 bases line up with TRBD1. Trimming cost V 6 bases and J 1 base; bases outside gene matches: 11. Germline V gives CDR1 MRHNA, CDR2 SNTAGT. This CDR3 comprises 16 residues. DNA for the CDR3: TGTGCCAGCAGGCCGGAGGGACAGCGGCCGAACACTGAAGCTTTCTTT. This translates into CASRPEGQRPNTEAFF.

This chain links TRBV5-1 with TRBJ1-2; 7 bases agree with TRBD1. This CDR3 spans 14 amino acids. Germline V gene sequence: CDR1 SGHRS, CDR2 YFSETQ. The junction had 10 bases not matched to a gene; V was cut back by 3 bases and J by 8 bases. CDR3 region: CASSWTQGSNGYTF. The CDR3 bases are TGCGCCAGCAGCTGGACACAGGGGAGTAACGGCTACACCTTC.

The J gene is TRBJ1-6, the V gene TRBV2; D is undetermined. The CDR3 runs 13 residues. Looked up from germline, CDR1 is SNHLY and CDR2 is FYNNEI. The V and J ends lost 3 bases and 4 bases respectively, with 4 bases between them. CDR3 in DNA: TGTGCCAGCAGTGACAGTTATAATTCACCCCTCCACTTT. It is translated as CASSDSYNSPLHF.

The chain is built from TRBV10-1 and TRBJ1-5; D not certain. CDR3 length: 13 amino acids. V lost 5 bases and J lost 4, with 9 bases in between. Per germline, CDR1 WNHNN and CDR2 SYGVQD (reference sequence). The CDR3 loop is CASSSHLNQPQHF. In DNA form, the CDR3 reads TGCGCCAGCAGTTCACACCTGAATCAGCCCCAGCATTTT.

J is TRBJ1-5 and V is TRBV30; TRBD1 is a possible D gene (6 bases). Germline loops: CDR1 GTSNPN, CDR2 SVGIG (reference sequence). There are 13 residues in the CDR3. Trimming left V 5 bases short and J 5 bases short, with 13 bases between. The CDR3 is CAWETGNDQPQHF. CDR3 nucleotides: TGTGCCTGGGAAACAGGGAATGATCAGCCCCAGCATTTT.

The chain joins TRBV4-1 to TRBJ2-5, with 9 positions matching TRBD1. With V trimmed by 4 bases and J by 3 bases, 0 bases remained unmatched. In germline, CDR1 is MGHRA, CDR2 YSYEKL. This CDR3 has 13 residues. The CDR3 DNA is TGCGCCAGCAGCCGGGACAGGGAAGAGACCCAGTACTTC. Encoded protein: CASSRDREETQYF.

This chain connects TRBV6-1 to TRBJ2-5; 8 bases are a match to TRBD2. The CDR3 length is 15 residues. Germline V gene sequence: CDR1 MNHNS, CDR2 SASEGT. V trimming: 7 bases; J trimming: 1 base; junction bases outside the gene matches: 8. The CDR3 coding sequence is TGTGCCAGCAAGTGGGGACTAGGCTTCCAAGAGACCCAGTACTTC. Protein sequence: CASKWGLGFQETQYF.

The chain links TRBV5-5 to TRBJ1-3; 8 nucleotides agree with TRBD1. This CDR3 has 16 amino acids. The V and J ends lost 4 bases and 1 base, in that order; junction bases with no gene match: 7. Germline CDR1 SGHKS, CDR2 YYEKEE (reference sequence). The CDR3 loop reads CASSRQGADSGNTIYF. For the CDR3, the DNA is TGTGCCAGCAGCAGGCAGGGGGCAGATTCTGGAAACACCATATATTTT.

This chain links TRBV2 with TRBJ2-2; 8 nucleotides line up with TRBD1. The ends lost 6 bases at V and 5 bases at J; junction bases unmatched: 11. This CDR3 spans 16 amino acids. Germline V gene data show CDR1 as SNHLY and CDR2 as FYNNEI. The CDR3, as DNA: TGTGCCAGCAGCGACCCAGGACAGGGTTTAACCGGGGAGCTGTTTTTT. It translates to CASSDPGQGLTGELFF. The whole variable domain, remainder taken from reference TRBV2 and TRBJ2-2, is EPEVTQTPSHQVTQMGQEVILRCVPISNHLYFYWYRQILGQKVEFLVSFYNNEISEKSEIFDDQFSVERPDGSNFTLKIRSTKLEDSAMYFCASSDPGQGLTGELFFGEGSRLTVL.

The table lists this clone with a few counts. This rearrangement joins TRBV7-3 to TRBJ1-1; 12 nucleotides match TRBD1. Trimming cost V 1 base and J 1 base; bases outside gene matches: 7. Germline CDR1 reads SGHTA; CDR2 reads FQGTGA. This CDR3 spans 18 amino acids. CDR3 DNA: TGTGCCAGCAGCTTAATAGGGACAGGGGGCCGGAAGAACACTGAAGCTTTCTTT. Its translation is CASSLIGTGGRKNTEAFF.